The following is a T cell receptor beta chain sequence with its context. The table came from immunoSEQ multiplex PCR; TCRdb's copy has only in-frame clones and leaves some out. The table includes just under 95,000 clones, around three quarters detected once. The data were taken from a study of blood T cell repertoires in COVID-19. Study at large: The study drew acute and convalescent COVID-19 samples from the United States, Italy and Spain.

CDR1 is LGHNA, CDR2 YNFKEQ, per germline. The CDR3 has 15 amino acids. Trimming cost V 0 bases and J 3 bases, with 9 bases left between them. The gene calls are TRBV4-2 and TRBJ2-1; unclear D gene. The receptor was isolated from a middle-aged man who had recovered from COVID-19. The sequencing input was peripheral blood. Written as DNA, the CDR3 is TGTGCCAGCAGCCAAGAGTGGTCTAGCTACAATGAGCAGTTCTTC. Amino acids: CASSQEWSSYNEQFF.